The present entry profiles one T cell receptor (beta chain) with its context. The entry originates in a study of T cell changes during pregnancy in multiple sclerosis. V was cut by 3 bases and J by 1 base, with 6 bases left in between. Germline lookup yields CDR1 WNHNN and CDR2 SYGVQD (reference sequence). There are 13 residues in the CDR3. Assay used: immunoSEQ multiplex PCR; TCRdb lists only in-frame clones, some missing. The sample consists of 60,000 to 90,000 clones, 85% to 95% of them appearing once. The J gene is TRBJ1-1, the V gene TRBV10-1; D gene ambiguous. The receptor's source is a female donor in good health, enrolled as a control in a pregnancy study. The sequenced sample was peripheral blood, obtained after pregnancy. CDR3 in DNA: TGCGCCAGCAGTGAACAGCCGAACACTGAAGCTTTCTTT. It specifies CASSEQPNTEAFF.